The source of this TCR beta chain is a study of T cells after yellow fever vaccination. The germline CDR1 and CDR2 sequences are LGHDT and YNNKEL (reference sequence). CDR3 length: 14 residues. V lost 7 bases to trimming and J lost 2 bases, with 14 bases between them. General study points: Most clones from primary vaccination were detected again post-booster (approximately 97% CD4, about 85% CD8). There was a possibility that FACS-sorted repertoires contained abundant clonotypes contaminating from the bulk population.

Turning to this clonotype: Its antigen is still unknown.

Generation of TCR cDNA used 5'RACE template switching (which added a universal primer site and UMIs). TCRdb ran MiXCR on the 5' RACE reads and lists one entry per CDR3 protein. Among about 300,000 distinct CDR3 sequences listed, under 5% were seen once. V and J are TRBV3-1 and TRBJ2-5, with D maybe TRBD2 (7 bases). This sequence was found in a man aged 18 to 30 who received the YFV17D yellow fever vaccine. Source: PBMCs, taken 5 days after the yellow fever booster vaccination. In DNA, the CDR3 is TGTGCCAGCACCTTGGGGGGGCCTCAAGAGACCCAGTACTTC. Its protein product is CASTLGGPQETQYF.